This T cell receptor beta chain was sequenced for a study of T cell responses to AZD1222 COVID-19 vaccine. Germline V gives CDR1 ENHRY, CDR2 SYGVKD. The CDR3 is 17 amino acids. Trimming took 4 bases from V and 0 from J; bases not matched to a gene: 6. This clone was observed a few times. Its antigen is not identified. Study outcomes and limitations: The number of AZD1222 recipients seropositive at baseline was only six.

Here immunoSEQ multiplex PCR was the method, and the copy in TCRdb shows in-frame clones only, minus some. The repertoire has more than 120,000 clones, roughly nine tenths of them found once; the top ten carry approximately 1.8%. The sample was peripheral blood, taken 28 days after the second AZD1222 dose. The V and J genes are TRBV10-3 and TRBJ2-1, with 10 bases aligning to TRBD2. The origin of this receptor is an adult who received the AZD1222 COVID-19 vaccine. The DNA of the CDR3 is TGTGCCATCAGTGGGTCTAGCGGGGGTAGCTCCTACAATGAGCAGTTCTTC. Translation gives CAISGSSGGSSYNEQFF.